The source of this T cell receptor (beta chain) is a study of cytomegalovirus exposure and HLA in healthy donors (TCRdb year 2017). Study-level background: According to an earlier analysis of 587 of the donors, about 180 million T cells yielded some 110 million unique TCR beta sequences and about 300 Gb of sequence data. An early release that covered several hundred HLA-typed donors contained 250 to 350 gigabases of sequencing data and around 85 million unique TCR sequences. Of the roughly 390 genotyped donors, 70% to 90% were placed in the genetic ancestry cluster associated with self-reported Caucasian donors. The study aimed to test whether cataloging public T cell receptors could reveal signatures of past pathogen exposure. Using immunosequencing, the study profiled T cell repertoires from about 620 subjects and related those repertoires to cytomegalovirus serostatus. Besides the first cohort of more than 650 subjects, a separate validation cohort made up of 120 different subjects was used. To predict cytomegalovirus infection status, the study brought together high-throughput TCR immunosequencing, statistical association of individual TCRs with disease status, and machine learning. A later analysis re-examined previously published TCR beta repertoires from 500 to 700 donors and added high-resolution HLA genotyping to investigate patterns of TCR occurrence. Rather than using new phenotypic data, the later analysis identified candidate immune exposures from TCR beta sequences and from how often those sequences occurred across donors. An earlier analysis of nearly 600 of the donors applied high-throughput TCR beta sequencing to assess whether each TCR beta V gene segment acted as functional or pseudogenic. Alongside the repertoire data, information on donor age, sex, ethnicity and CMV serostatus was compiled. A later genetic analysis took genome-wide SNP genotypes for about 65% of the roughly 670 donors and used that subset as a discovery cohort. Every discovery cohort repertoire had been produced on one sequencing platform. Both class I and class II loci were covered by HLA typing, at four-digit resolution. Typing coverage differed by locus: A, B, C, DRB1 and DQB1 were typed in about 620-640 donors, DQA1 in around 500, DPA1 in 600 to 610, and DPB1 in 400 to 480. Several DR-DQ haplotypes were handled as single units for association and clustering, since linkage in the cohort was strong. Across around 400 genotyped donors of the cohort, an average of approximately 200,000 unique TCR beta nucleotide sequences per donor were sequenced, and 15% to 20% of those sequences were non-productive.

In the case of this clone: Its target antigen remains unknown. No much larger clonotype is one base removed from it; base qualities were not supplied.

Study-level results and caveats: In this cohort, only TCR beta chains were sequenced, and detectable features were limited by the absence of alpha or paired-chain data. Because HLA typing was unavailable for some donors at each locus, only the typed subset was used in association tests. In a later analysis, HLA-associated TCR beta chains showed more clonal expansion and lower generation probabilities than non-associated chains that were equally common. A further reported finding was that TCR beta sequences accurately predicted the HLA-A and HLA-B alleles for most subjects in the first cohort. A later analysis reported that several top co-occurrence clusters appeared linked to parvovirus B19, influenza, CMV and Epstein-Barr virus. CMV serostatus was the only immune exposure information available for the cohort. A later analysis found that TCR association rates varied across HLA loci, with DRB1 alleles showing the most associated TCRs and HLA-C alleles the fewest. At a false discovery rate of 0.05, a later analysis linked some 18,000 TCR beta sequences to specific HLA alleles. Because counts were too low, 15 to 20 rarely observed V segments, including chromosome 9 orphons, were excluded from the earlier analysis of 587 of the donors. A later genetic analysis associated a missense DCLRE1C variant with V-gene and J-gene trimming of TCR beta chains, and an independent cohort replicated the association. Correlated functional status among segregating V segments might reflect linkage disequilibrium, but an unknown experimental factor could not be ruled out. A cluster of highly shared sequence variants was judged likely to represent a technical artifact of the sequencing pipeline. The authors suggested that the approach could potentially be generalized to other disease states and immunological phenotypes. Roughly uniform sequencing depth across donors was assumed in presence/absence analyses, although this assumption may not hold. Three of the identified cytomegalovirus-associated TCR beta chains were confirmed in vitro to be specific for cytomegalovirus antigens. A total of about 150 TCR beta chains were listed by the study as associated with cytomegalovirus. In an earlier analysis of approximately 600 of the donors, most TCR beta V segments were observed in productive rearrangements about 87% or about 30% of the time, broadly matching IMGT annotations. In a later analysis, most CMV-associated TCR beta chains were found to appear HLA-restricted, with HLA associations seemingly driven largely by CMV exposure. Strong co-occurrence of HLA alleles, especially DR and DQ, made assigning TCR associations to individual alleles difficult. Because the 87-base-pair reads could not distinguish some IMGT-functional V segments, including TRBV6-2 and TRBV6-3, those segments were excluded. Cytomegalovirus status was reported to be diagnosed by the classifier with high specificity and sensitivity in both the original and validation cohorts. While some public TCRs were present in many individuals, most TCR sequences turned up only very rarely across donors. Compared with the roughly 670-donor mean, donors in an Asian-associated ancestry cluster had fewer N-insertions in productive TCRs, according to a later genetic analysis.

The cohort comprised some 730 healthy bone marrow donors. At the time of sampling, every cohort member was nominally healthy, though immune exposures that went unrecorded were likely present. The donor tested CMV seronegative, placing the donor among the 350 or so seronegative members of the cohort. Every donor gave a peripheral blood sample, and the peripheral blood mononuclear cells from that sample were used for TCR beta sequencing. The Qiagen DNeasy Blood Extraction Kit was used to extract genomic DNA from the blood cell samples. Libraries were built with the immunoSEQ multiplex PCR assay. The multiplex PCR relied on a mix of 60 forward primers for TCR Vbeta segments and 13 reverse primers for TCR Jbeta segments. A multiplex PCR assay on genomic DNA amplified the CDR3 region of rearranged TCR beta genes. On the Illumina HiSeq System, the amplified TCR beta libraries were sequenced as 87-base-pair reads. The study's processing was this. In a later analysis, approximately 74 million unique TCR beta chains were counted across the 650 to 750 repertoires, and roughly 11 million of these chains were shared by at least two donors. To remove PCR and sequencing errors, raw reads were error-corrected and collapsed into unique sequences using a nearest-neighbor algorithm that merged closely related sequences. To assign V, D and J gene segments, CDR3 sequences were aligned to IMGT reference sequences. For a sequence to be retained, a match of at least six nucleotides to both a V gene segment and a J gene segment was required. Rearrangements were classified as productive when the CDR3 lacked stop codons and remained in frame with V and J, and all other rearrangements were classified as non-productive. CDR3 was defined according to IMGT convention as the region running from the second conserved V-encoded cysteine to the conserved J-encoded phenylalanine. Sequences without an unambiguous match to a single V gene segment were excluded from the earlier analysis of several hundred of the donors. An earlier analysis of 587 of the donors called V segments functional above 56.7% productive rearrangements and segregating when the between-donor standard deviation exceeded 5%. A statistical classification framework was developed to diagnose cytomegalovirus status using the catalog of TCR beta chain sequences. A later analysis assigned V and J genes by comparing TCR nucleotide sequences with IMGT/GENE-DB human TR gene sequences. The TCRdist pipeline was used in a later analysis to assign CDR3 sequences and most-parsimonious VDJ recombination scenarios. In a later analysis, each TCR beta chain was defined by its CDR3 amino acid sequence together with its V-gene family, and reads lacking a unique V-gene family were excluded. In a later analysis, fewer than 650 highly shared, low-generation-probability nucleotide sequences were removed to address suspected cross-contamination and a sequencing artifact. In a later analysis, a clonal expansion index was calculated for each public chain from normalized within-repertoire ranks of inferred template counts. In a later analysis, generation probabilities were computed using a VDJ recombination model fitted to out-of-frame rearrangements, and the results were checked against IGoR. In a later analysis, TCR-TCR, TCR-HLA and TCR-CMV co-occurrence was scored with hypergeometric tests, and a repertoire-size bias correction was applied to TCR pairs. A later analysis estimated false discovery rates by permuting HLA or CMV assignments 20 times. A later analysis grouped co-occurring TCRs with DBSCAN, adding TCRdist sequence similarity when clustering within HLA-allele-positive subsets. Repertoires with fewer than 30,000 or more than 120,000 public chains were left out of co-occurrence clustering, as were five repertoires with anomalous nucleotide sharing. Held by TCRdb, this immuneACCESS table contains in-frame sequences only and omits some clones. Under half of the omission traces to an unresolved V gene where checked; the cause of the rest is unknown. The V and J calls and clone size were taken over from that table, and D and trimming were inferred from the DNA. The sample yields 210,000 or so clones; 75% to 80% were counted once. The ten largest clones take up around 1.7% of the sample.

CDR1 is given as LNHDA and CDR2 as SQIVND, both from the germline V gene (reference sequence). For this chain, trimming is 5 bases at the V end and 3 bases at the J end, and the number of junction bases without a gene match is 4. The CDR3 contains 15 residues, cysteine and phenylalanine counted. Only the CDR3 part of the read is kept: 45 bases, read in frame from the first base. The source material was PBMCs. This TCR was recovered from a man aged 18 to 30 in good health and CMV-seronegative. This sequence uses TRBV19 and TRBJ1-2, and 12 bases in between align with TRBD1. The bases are TGTGCCAGTAGTCCGGGACAGGGGGCTTACTATGGCTACACCTTC. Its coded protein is CASSPGQGAYYGYTF. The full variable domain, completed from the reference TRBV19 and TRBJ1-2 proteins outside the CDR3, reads DGGITQSPKYLFRKEGQNVTLSCEQNLNHDAMYWYRQDPGQGLRLIYYSQIVNDFQKGDIAEGYSVSREKKESFPLTVTSAQKNPTAFYLCASSPGQGAYYGYTFGSGTRLTVV.